A single sample gave rise to the 9 T cell receptor beta chains below, sequenced in a study of T cell responses to AZD1222 COVID-19 vaccine (dated by TCRdb to the early 2020s). The time point label on this specimen signifies: about 28 days (+/-7) after the second vaccine dose. The protocol used for the library was the immunoSEQ multiplex PCR assay. Entries here come from immuneACCESS through TCRdb and include only in-frame sequences with V and J called. Some clones fail to appear in such tables; in the studies checked, an unresolved V gene covers under half of the shortfall, and the cause of the remainder is unknown. Present in this sample are roughly 120,000 clones, 92% of which were seen just once. The leading ten clones occupy 1.5% to 2% of the sample. Material: peripheral blood, obtained 28 days after the second AZD1222 dose. The receptors were sampled from an adult who received the AZD1222 COVID-19 vaccine.

The chain is built from TRBV6-6 and TRBJ2-7; 10 bases map to TRBD2. The CDR3 extends over 15 amino acids. Germline CDR1 MNHNY, CDR2 SVGAGI (reference sequence). V lost 7 bases, J lost 7 bases, and 13 bases stayed unmatched. CDR3 protein: CASNLRAGGPREQYF. The CDR3 DNA reads TGTGCCAGCAACCTTCGAGCGGGAGGGCCGCGAGAGCAGTACTTC.

This chain joins TRBV2 and TRBJ2-1; 7 nucleotides agree with TRBD2. The ends lost 1 base at V and 3 bases at J; junction bases unmatched: 3. Germline V gives CDR1 SNHLY, CDR2 FYNNEI. The CDR3 totals 15 residues. CDR3 bases: TGTGCCAGCAGTGAAGAGTCTAGCGGCTACAATGAGCAGTTCTTC. It codes for CASSEESSGYNEQFF.

The V call is TRBV28, the J call TRBJ1-6; D gene unclear. Between the trimmed V and J ends, which lost 5 bases and 8 bases, there was a span of 7 bases. Germline CDR1 reads MDHEN; CDR2 reads SYDVKM. This CDR3 has 12 amino acids. The CDR3: CASSDTDSPLHF. Written as DNA, the CDR3 is TGTGCCAGCAGTGACACCGATTCACCCCTCCACTTT.

J is TRBJ2-2 and V is TRBV9; TRBD2 agrees at 8 bases. Germline V CDR1 and CDR2: SGDLS, YYNGEE. The CDR3 length is 15 residues. V lost 5 bases to trimming and J lost 6 bases; unmatched junction nucleotides: 9. CDR3: CASRPKREQSGELFF. The CDR3 region has the DNA TGTGCCAGCAGACCCAAGCGGGAGCAGTCCGGGGAGCTGTTTTTT.

This clone was picked up one time. The chain joins TRBV11-3 to TRBJ1-3, with D maybe TRBD1 (5 bases). V was shortened by 3 bases and J by 3 bases, with 9 bases between the two germline ends. This CDR3 comprises 14 residues. Germline V gene sequence: CDR1 SGHNT, CDR2 YENEEA. CDR3 DNA: TGTGCCAGCAGCTTGGGCCAGGGTGGAAACACCATATATTTT. It encodes CASSLGQGGNTIYF.

The rearrangement joins TRBV6-2 or TRBV6-3 to TRBJ2-7; TRBD2 agrees at 10 bases. The CDR3 spans 16 residues. Trimming at V came to 4 bases and at J to 6 bases, leaving 12 bases not matched to a gene. Per the germline V gene, CDR1 is MNHEY and CDR2 is SVGEGT. The CDR3 coding sequence is TGTGCCAGCAGTTCCCTCCTAGCGGGAGAAATCCGCGAGCAGTACTTC. Translating it yields CASSSLLAGEIREQYF.

The rearrangement joins TRBV28 to TRBJ1-2, with 8 positions matching TRBD1. The CDR3 totals 13 residues. The germline V gene encodes CDR1 MDHEN and CDR2 SYDVKM. The V gene end was trimmed by 5 bases and the J gene end by 8 bases; junction bases not matched to a gene: 7. The CDR3 protein is CASSDRGYDGYTF. Written as DNA, the CDR3 is TGTGCCAGCAGTGACAGGGGTTATGACGGCTACACCTTC.

This clone was counted once. The chain couples TRBV9 to TRBJ1-1; maybe TRBD1 (6 bases). The CDR3 extends over 15 amino acids. Germline-derived CDR1 and CDR2 are SGDLS and YYNGEE. The V end was cut by 3 bases, the J end by 1 base, with 13 bases between. CDR3 nucleotides: TGTGCCAGCAGCGCCTCACAGGGAGAGAACACTGAAGCTTTCTTT. Encoded protein: CASSASQGENTEAFF.

This clone was observed at least ten times. The chain uses TRBV5-1 and TRBJ1-6; TRBD1 matches 8 bases. The V and J ends lost 7 bases and 5 bases, in that order; junction bases with no gene match: 5. The CDR3 runs 14 residues. CDR1 and CDR2 from the germline V gene are SGHRS and YFSETQ. CDR3 region: CASGRGQDNSPLHF. The CDR3 DNA sequence: TGCGCCAGCGGCAGGGGACAGGATAATTCACCCCTCCACTTT.